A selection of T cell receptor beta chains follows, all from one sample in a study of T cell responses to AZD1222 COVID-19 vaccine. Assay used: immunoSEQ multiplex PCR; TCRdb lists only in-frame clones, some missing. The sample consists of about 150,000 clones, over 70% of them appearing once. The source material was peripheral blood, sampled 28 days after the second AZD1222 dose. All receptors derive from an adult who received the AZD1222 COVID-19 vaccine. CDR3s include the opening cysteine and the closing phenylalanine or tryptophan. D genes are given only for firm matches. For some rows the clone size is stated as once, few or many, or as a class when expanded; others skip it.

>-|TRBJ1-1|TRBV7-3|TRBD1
CASSLTGGNTEAFF
TGTGCCAGCAGCCTTACAGGGGGTAACACTGAAGCTTTCTTT
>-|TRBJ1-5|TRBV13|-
CASSVRPGAGGSNQPQHF
TGTGCCAGCAGTGTAAGACCGGGGGCGGGGGGAAGCAATCAGCCCCAGCATTTT
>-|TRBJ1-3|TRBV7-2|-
CASSLGLRSGNTIYF
TGTGCCAGCAGCTTGGGGCTGCGCTCTGGAAACACCATATATTTT
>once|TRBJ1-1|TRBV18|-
CASSPIAQRGNTEAFF
TGTGCCAGCTCACCAATAGCTCAACGGGGTAACACTGAAGCTTTCTTT
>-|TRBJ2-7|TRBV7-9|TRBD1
CASSPPGQGRPYEQYF
TGTGCCAGCAGCCCTCCCGGACAGGGGCGGCCCTACGAGCAGTACTTC
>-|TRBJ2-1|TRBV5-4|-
CASSSQGAATSEQFF
TGTGCCAGCAGCTCGCAAGGCGCGGCTACCTCTGAGCAGTTCTTC
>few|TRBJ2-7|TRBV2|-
CASSPNIATEQYF
TGTGCCAGCAGCCCAAATATAGCGACCGAGCAGTACTTC
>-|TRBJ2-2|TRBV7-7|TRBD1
CASSLGTAYTGELFF
TGTGCTAGCAGCTTGGGGACAGCGTATACCGGGGAGCTGTTTTTT
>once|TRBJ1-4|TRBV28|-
CASTLLGGREKLFF
TGTGCCAGCACCCTCTTGGGAGGGCGTGAAAAACTGTTTTTT
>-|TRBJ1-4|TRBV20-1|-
CSASVDGEKLFF
TGCAGTGCTAGTGTCGACGGGGAAAAACTGTTTTTT
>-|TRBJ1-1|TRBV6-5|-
CASRHGSAFF
TGTGCCAGCAGACACGGGTCGGCTTTCTTT
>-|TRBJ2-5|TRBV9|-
CASSPWDMSLADQYF
TGTGCCAGCAGCCCGTGGGATATGAGCTTAGCGGACCAGTACTTC
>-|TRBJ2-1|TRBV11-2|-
CASSRDWGVYNEQFF
TGTGCCAGCAGCCGAGACTGGGGGGTTTACAATGAGCAGTTCTTC
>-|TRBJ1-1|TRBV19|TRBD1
CASSMRGRNTEAFF
TGTGCCAGTAGTATGAGGGGGCGGAACACTGAAGCTTTCTTT
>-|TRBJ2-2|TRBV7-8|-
CASIETRTTGELFF
TGTGCCAGCATCGAGACTCGGACCACCGGGGAGCTGTTTTTT
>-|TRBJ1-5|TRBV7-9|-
CASSFADQPQHF
TGTGCCAGCAGCTTTGCAGATCAGCCCCAGCATTTT
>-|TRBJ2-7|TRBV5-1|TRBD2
CASSSTPETSGSYEQYF
TGCGCCAGCAGCTCTACCCCCGAGACTAGCGGATCCTACGAGCAGTACTTC
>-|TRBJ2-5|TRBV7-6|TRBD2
CASSPTSGGGFQETQYF
TGTGCCAGCAGCCCTACTAGCGGGGGGGGATTCCAAGAGACCCAGTACTTC
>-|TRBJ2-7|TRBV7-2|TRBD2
CASSLGYSGRAYEQYF
TGTGCCAGCAGCTTAGGGTATAGCGGGAGGGCCTACGAGCAGTACTTC
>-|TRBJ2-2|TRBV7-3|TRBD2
CASSKSGASGRGAGELFF
TGTGCCAGCAGCAAATCCGGAGCTAGCGGGAGAGGGGCCGGGGAGCTGTTTTTT
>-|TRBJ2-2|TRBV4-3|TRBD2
CASSPGLAATGELFF
TGCGCCAGCAGCCCCGGACTAGCGGCGACCGGGGAGCTGTTTTTT
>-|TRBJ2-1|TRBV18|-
CASSLTGDNEQFF
TGTGCCAGCTCTCTTACGGGGGACAATGAGCAGTTCTTC
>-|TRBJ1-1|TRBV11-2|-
CASSLDRSNTEAFF
TGTGCCAGCAGCTTGGACAGATCGAACACTGAAGCTTTCTTT
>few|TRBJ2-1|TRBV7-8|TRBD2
CASSLGSGLAGGISYNEQFF
TGTGCCAGCAGCTTAGGGTCAGGACTAGCGGGAGGGATCTCCTACAATGAGCAGTTCTTC
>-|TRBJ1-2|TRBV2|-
CASSEASTANYGYTF
TGTGCCAGCAGTGAAGCTTCAACAGCTAACTATGGCTACACCTTC
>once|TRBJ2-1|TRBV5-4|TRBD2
CASSSGLARDEQFF
TGTGCCAGCAGCTCGGGACTAGCCCGCGATGAGCAGTTCTTC
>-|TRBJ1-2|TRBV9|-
CASSVAPEKGGYTF
TGTGCCAGCAGCGTAGCTCCAGAGAAGGGGGGCTACACCTTC
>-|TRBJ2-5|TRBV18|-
CASSPRRTQETQYF
TGTGCCAGCTCACCACGTCGGACACAAGAGACCCAGTACTTC
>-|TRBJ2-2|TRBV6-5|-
CASSYGGRGKELFF
TGTGCCAGCAGTTACGGGGGCCGAGGGAAGGAGCTGTTTTTT